This T cell receptor beta chain was documented in a study of blood T cells in healthy people across ages. Sample-barcoded 5' priming and a J-beta primer mix drove a second PCR of roughly 7 to 11 cycles. Every sample gave at least 2.5 million paired-end reads containing CDR3. MiXCR, run by TCRdb on the 5' RACE reads, gives a single entry per CDR3 protein. The data show approximately 1.5 million distinct CDR3 sequences, with 35% to 45% seen just once and approximately 4% held by the top ten. The ends were cut back, 7 bases at V and 5 bases at J, with 24 bases in the middle. The CDR3 runs to 17 residues. Germline CDR1 MNHNY, CDR2 SVGAGI (reference sequence).

This chain connects TRBV6-6 to TRBJ1-5, with a weak D call TRBD1 (6 bases). This clonotype was obtained from a woman aged 18-30 years in good health. Sequenced: blood. CDR3 residues: CASKTSRDMVGYQPQHF. The CDR3 region has the DNA TGTGCCAGCAAAACGTCCCGGGACATGGTTGGCTATCAGCCCCAGCATTTT.